The 18 T cell receptor beta chains below come from one sample, sequenced in a study of patients with pleural tuberculosis. Using its own MiXCR run on the reads, TCRdb lists one record per CDR3 protein. The repertoire includes 45,000 to 60,000 distinct CDR3 sequences, approximately 7.5% of them detected once, and around 15% sits in the top ten. All receptors come from a human donor with pleural tuberculosis.

This clonotype has a count of ten or more. The chain links TRBV19 to TRBJ1-2, with D tentatively TRBD1 (6 bases). The V and J ends lost 5 bases and 4 bases respectively, with 20 bases between them. The CDR3 is 16 amino acids. The germline V gene has CDR1 LNHDA and CDR2 SQIVND (reference sequence). This CDR3 reads CASSVQGTPRLYGYTF. As DNA, the CDR3 is TGTGCCAGTAGTGTCCAAGGGACACCCAGGCTCTATGGCTACACCTTC.

Ten or more counts support this clonotype. The V gene is TRBV18, the J gene TRBJ1-1; maybe TRBD1 (6 bases). The CDR3 sequence is 14 residues long. V gave up 2 bases and J gave up 3 bases, with 10 bases separating them. The V gene's germline CDR1 is KGHSH and CDR2 LQKENI. The CDR3 DNA reads TGTGCCAGCTCACCAACAGGGTCGGACACTGAAGCTTTCTTT. Amino acids: CASSPTGSDTEAFF.

This clonotype was seen at least ten times. This chain uses TRBV2 with TRBJ2-7, with no clear D. This CDR3 comprises 13 residues. Per germline, CDR1 SNHLY and CDR2 FYNNEI. V was shortened by 5 bases and J by 6 bases, with 14 bases between the two germline ends. CDR3: CASSQLVRGEQYV. CDR3 in DNA: TGTGCCAGCAGTCAGCTAGTTCGAGGCGAGCAGTACGTC.

This clonotype was found many times. The chain has TRBV28 and TRBJ2-7, with 8 bases that match TRBD1. CDR1 MDHEN and CDR2 SYDVKM come from the germline V gene. With V trimmed by 2 bases and J by 1 base, 7 bases remained unmatched. The CDR3 extends over 16 amino acids. The CDR3 loop reads CASSLAFDRGSYEQYF. The CDR3 bases are TGTGCCAGCAGTTTAGCTTTCGACAGGGGATCCTACGAGCAGTACTTC.

This clonotype was detected a few times. The V and J genes are TRBV15 and TRBJ2-7, with D unclear. The CDR3 contains 11 residues. Trimming removed 8 bases from V and 5 bases from J, with 10 bases in between. The germline gives CDR1 LNHNV, CDR2 YYDKDF (reference sequence). The DNA for the CDR3 is TGTGCCACCGCGGATTTGAACGAGCAGTACTTC. It encodes CATADLNEQYF.

There are many counts of this clonotype. V and J are TRBV6-1 and TRBJ1-2; D is perhaps TRBD1 (6 bases). V was trimmed by 4 bases and J by 5 bases, leaving 14 bases between them. Germline CDR1 MNHNS, CDR2 SASEGT. The CDR3 has 14 amino acids. CDR3 loop: CASSVAKTGYGYTF. In nucleotides, the CDR3 is TGTGCCAGCAGTGTAGCTAAAACAGGGTATGGCTACACCTTC.

This clonotype counts as medium-sized. The J gene is TRBJ1-6, the V gene TRBV28, with TRBD1 identical over 8 bases. This CDR3 has 14 amino acids. V gave up 6 bases and J gave up 7 bases; unmatched junction bases: 5. Per the germline V gene, CDR1 is MDHEN and CDR2 is SYDVKM. The CDR3 sequence: CASRVDRGNSPLHF. The CDR3 DNA reads TGTGCCAGCAGGGTCGACAGGGGCAATTCACCCCTCCACTTT.

This clonotype was seen at least ten times. The rearrangement uses TRBV25-1 and TRBJ1-1, with 9 bases that match TRBD1. Unmatched junction bases numbered 6, after V lost 8 bases and J lost 2 bases. Per germline, CDR1 MGHDK and CDR2 SYGVNS. The CDR3 length is 14 residues. The CDR3 is CASDGTGLNTEAFF. In DNA, the CDR3 is TGTGCCAGCGACGGGACAGGGCTCAACACTGAAGCTTTCTTT. Supplemented by reference TRBV25-1 and TRBJ1-1, the full variable domain reads EADIYQTPRYLVIGTGKKITLECSQTMGHDKMYWYQQDPGMELHLIHYSYGVNSTEKGDLSSESTVSRIRTEHFPLTLESARPSHTSQYLCASDGTGLNTEAFFGQGTRLTVV.

The V gene is TRBV25-1, the J gene TRBJ1-1, with D possibly TRBD1 on 5 matching bases. V was trimmed by 7 bases and J by 3 bases, leaving 24 bases between them. Germline CDR1 and CDR2: MGHDK and SYGVNS. CDR3 size: 17 residues. The CDR3 loop reads CASTTWQSSRGDTEAFF. In nucleotides, the CDR3 is TGTGCCAGCACCACGTGGCAGTCTTCGCGGGGGGACACTGAAGCTTTCTTT.

Regarding this clonotype: It may be a read error: a sequence one base away is much more abundant. CDR3 protein: CASRQGTGQNTEASF. In DNA form, the CDR3 reads TGTGCCAGCAGACAGGGGACGGGACAGAACACTGAAGCTTCCTTT. This chain uses TRBV3-1 with TRBJ1-1; 7 positions agree with TRBD1. Per the germline V gene, CDR1 is LGHDT and CDR2 is YNNKEL (reference sequence). This CDR3 is built from 15 residues.

This clonotype came up many times. The chain recombines TRBV7-3 with TRBJ2-5, with 13 bases identical to TRBD2. V lost 4 bases and J lost 4; bases outside the gene matches: 3. CDR1 and CDR2 (germline): SGHTA, FQGTGA. This CDR3 comprises 15 residues. The CDR3 DNA follows: TGTGCCAGCAGCTCAACTAGCGGGAGGGGAGAGACCCAGTACTTC. Translated: CASSSTSGRGETQYF.

The chain links TRBV29-1 to TRBJ1-2, with TRBD1 identical over 7 bases. Per the germline V gene, CDR1 is SQVTM and CDR2 is ANQGSEA. The CDR3 length is 12 residues. The V and J ends lost 4 bases and 6 bases, in that order; junction bases with no gene match: 5. This chain's CDR3 is CSVALTGNGYTF. The CDR3 DNA is TGCAGCGTTGCCCTGACAGGGAATGGCTACACCTTC.

This clonotype was seen repeatedly, ten times or more. DNA for the CDR3: TGTGCCAGCAGTTTACAACGGACAGTTCCTTACGAGCAGTACTTC. Protein sequence: CASSLQRTVPYEQYF. The chain has TRBV28 and TRBJ2-7; perhaps TRBD1 as D (6 bases). V lost 2 bases to trimming and J lost 4 bases, with 15 bases between them. The germline CDR1 and CDR2 sequences are MDHEN and SYDVKM. The CDR3 has 15 residues.

This chain's CDR3 is CASRLTGVINYGYTF. In DNA form, the CDR3 reads TGCGCCAGCAGATTAACAGGGGTTATTAACTATGGCTACACCTTC. The chain carries TRBV5-1 and TRBJ1-2; 7 bases are a match to TRBD1. CDR1 is SGHRS and CDR2 is YFSETQ in the germline V gene. Trimming cost V 5 bases and J 1 base; bases outside gene matches: 8. The CDR3 spans 15 residues.

This clonotype appeared many times. The chain combines TRBV4-2 with TRBJ2-1, with 7 positions matching TRBD2. Trimming took 0 bases from V and 0 from J; bases not matched to a gene: 5. Germline CDR1 and CDR2: LGHNA and YNFKEQ. This CDR3 has 17 residues. The CDR3 region has the DNA TGTGCCAGCAGCCAAGATAGGCGGGAGTACTCCTACAATGAGCAGTTCTTC. It encodes CASSQDRREYSYNEQFF.

This clonotype was counted many times. This chain joins TRBV11-2 and TRBJ2-7, with 7 bases lining up with TRBD1. The CDR3 is made up of 14 amino acids. The J segment lost 3 bases and the V segment lost 5 bases, leaving 7 bases of the junction unmatched. Looked up from germline, CDR1 is SGHAT and CDR2 is FQNNGV. The CDR3 nucleotides are TGTGCCAGCAGCCCTCTTGCAGGGGGCTACGAGCAGTACTTC. Translating gives CASSPLAGGYEQYF. Supplemented by reference TRBV11-2 and TRBJ2-7, the full variable domain reads EAGVAQSPRYKIIEKRQSVAFWCNPISGHATLYWYQQILGQGPKLLIQFQNNGVVDDSQLPKDRFSAERLKGVDSTLKIQPAKLEDSAVYLCASSPLAGGYEQYFGPGTRLTVT.

This clonotype was recorded at least ten times. The chain is built from TRBV2 and TRBJ2-7; 7 bases are a match to TRBD1. Germline V lookup: CDR1 SNHLY, CDR2 FYNNEI. The length of the CDR3 is 14 residues. V trimming: 7 bases; J trimming: 4 bases; junction bases outside the gene matches: 10. This CDR3 reads CASTVGTDPYEQYV. For the CDR3, the DNA is TGTGCCAGCACGGTGGGGACAGACCCTTACGAGCAGTACGTC.

The chain recombines TRBV5-4 with TRBJ1-4; unclear D gene. Per germline, CDR1 SGHNT and CDR2 YYREEE (reference sequence). Trimming pared 1 base from V and 3 bases from J, leaving 4 bases between. The length of the CDR3 is 13 residues. The CDR3 reads CASSLLANEKLFF. CDR3 sequence (DNA): TGTGCCAGCAGCTTGCTAGCTAATGAAAAACTGTTTTTT.